This TCR beta chain was observed in a study of a mutant IDH1 vaccine in newly diagnosed glioma. Study details: The patients received vaccinations eight times, in weeks 1, 3, 5, 7, 11, 15, 19 and 23. Before enrollment, the patients had been treated with radiotherapy alone, temozolomide alone, or both together. Most of them had received both.

This clone appeared a single time. The antigen is undetermined. The CDR3 has 16 residues. Trimming took off 6 bases at V and 7 bases at J, with 24 bases between the two ends. Germline-derived CDR1 and CDR2 are SGHAT and FQNNGV. Study findings and constraints: There seemed to be no relation between pseudoprogression and changes in top peripheral T cell clonotypes.

Specified time point: week 11, during vaccination. Mutant IDH1 20-mer peptide, at 300 ug, made up each vaccine dose, with topical imiquimod. The donors' diagnosis was new WHO grade 3 or 4 astrocytoma that was IDH1-mutant and ATRX-lost. Assay used: immunoSEQ multiplex PCR; TCRdb lists only in-frame clones, some missing. The repertoire holds 45,000 to 65,000 clones, with roughly 91% as singletons. This receptor was obtained from a man between 50 and 59 years old with glioma. The starting material was PBMCs, obtained from a glioma patient whose treatment included an IDH1 peptide vaccine. The rearrangement joins TRBV11-2 to TRBJ1-1, with D possibly being TRBD1 (5 bases). The CDR3 region is CASRLASFQGLDEAFF. CDR3 DNA: TGTGCCAGCAGACTTGCCTCGTTTCAGGGATTAGATGAAGCTTTCTTT.